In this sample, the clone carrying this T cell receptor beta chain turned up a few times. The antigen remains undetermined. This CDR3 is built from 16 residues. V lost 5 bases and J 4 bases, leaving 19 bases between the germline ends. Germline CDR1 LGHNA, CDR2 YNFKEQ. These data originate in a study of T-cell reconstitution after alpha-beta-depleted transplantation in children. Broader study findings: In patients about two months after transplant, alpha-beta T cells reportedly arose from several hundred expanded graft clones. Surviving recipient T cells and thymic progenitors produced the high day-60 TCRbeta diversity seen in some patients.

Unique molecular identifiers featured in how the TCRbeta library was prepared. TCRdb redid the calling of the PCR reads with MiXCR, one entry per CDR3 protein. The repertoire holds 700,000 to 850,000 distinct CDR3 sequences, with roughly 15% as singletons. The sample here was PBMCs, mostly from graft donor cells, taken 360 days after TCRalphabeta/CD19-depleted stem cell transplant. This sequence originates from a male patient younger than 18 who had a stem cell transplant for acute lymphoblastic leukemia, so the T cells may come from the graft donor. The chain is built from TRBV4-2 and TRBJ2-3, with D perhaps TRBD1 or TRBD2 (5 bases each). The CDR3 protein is CASSTEGRIISDTQYF. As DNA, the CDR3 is TGTGCCAGCAGCACAGAGGGGCGTATAATCTCAGATACGCAGTATTTT.